The clone carrying this T cell receptor (beta chain) has a single count. The data were obtained in a study of blood T cell repertoires in COVID-19. Study-wide context: Samples of COVID-19 (acute and convalescent) were obtained from the United States, Italy and Spain.

Original handling: Reference gene primer amplification gave nucleated cell count estimates. Method: immunoSEQ multiplex PCR; TCRdb's copy keeps in-frame clones and lacks some. The V and J calls and clone size are taken from that table; D and trimming were inferred from the DNA. Of 110,000 or so clones listed, roughly 80% are singletons. V was shortened by 2 bases and J by 3 bases, with 18 bases between the two germline ends. The CDR3 is 16 amino acids. The germline gives CDR1 SGHRS, CDR2 YFSETQ. The sequence came from a man aged 70-80 years with acute or convalescent COVID-19. The chain employs TRBV5-1 and TRBJ2-7, with D maybe TRBD2 (6 bases). Sequenced input: peripheral blood. Written as DNA, the CDR3 is TGCGCCAGCAGCTTCGGCGGAGGAGGGGCGGTCTACGAGCAGTACTTC. The encoded protein is CASSFGGGGAVYEQYF.